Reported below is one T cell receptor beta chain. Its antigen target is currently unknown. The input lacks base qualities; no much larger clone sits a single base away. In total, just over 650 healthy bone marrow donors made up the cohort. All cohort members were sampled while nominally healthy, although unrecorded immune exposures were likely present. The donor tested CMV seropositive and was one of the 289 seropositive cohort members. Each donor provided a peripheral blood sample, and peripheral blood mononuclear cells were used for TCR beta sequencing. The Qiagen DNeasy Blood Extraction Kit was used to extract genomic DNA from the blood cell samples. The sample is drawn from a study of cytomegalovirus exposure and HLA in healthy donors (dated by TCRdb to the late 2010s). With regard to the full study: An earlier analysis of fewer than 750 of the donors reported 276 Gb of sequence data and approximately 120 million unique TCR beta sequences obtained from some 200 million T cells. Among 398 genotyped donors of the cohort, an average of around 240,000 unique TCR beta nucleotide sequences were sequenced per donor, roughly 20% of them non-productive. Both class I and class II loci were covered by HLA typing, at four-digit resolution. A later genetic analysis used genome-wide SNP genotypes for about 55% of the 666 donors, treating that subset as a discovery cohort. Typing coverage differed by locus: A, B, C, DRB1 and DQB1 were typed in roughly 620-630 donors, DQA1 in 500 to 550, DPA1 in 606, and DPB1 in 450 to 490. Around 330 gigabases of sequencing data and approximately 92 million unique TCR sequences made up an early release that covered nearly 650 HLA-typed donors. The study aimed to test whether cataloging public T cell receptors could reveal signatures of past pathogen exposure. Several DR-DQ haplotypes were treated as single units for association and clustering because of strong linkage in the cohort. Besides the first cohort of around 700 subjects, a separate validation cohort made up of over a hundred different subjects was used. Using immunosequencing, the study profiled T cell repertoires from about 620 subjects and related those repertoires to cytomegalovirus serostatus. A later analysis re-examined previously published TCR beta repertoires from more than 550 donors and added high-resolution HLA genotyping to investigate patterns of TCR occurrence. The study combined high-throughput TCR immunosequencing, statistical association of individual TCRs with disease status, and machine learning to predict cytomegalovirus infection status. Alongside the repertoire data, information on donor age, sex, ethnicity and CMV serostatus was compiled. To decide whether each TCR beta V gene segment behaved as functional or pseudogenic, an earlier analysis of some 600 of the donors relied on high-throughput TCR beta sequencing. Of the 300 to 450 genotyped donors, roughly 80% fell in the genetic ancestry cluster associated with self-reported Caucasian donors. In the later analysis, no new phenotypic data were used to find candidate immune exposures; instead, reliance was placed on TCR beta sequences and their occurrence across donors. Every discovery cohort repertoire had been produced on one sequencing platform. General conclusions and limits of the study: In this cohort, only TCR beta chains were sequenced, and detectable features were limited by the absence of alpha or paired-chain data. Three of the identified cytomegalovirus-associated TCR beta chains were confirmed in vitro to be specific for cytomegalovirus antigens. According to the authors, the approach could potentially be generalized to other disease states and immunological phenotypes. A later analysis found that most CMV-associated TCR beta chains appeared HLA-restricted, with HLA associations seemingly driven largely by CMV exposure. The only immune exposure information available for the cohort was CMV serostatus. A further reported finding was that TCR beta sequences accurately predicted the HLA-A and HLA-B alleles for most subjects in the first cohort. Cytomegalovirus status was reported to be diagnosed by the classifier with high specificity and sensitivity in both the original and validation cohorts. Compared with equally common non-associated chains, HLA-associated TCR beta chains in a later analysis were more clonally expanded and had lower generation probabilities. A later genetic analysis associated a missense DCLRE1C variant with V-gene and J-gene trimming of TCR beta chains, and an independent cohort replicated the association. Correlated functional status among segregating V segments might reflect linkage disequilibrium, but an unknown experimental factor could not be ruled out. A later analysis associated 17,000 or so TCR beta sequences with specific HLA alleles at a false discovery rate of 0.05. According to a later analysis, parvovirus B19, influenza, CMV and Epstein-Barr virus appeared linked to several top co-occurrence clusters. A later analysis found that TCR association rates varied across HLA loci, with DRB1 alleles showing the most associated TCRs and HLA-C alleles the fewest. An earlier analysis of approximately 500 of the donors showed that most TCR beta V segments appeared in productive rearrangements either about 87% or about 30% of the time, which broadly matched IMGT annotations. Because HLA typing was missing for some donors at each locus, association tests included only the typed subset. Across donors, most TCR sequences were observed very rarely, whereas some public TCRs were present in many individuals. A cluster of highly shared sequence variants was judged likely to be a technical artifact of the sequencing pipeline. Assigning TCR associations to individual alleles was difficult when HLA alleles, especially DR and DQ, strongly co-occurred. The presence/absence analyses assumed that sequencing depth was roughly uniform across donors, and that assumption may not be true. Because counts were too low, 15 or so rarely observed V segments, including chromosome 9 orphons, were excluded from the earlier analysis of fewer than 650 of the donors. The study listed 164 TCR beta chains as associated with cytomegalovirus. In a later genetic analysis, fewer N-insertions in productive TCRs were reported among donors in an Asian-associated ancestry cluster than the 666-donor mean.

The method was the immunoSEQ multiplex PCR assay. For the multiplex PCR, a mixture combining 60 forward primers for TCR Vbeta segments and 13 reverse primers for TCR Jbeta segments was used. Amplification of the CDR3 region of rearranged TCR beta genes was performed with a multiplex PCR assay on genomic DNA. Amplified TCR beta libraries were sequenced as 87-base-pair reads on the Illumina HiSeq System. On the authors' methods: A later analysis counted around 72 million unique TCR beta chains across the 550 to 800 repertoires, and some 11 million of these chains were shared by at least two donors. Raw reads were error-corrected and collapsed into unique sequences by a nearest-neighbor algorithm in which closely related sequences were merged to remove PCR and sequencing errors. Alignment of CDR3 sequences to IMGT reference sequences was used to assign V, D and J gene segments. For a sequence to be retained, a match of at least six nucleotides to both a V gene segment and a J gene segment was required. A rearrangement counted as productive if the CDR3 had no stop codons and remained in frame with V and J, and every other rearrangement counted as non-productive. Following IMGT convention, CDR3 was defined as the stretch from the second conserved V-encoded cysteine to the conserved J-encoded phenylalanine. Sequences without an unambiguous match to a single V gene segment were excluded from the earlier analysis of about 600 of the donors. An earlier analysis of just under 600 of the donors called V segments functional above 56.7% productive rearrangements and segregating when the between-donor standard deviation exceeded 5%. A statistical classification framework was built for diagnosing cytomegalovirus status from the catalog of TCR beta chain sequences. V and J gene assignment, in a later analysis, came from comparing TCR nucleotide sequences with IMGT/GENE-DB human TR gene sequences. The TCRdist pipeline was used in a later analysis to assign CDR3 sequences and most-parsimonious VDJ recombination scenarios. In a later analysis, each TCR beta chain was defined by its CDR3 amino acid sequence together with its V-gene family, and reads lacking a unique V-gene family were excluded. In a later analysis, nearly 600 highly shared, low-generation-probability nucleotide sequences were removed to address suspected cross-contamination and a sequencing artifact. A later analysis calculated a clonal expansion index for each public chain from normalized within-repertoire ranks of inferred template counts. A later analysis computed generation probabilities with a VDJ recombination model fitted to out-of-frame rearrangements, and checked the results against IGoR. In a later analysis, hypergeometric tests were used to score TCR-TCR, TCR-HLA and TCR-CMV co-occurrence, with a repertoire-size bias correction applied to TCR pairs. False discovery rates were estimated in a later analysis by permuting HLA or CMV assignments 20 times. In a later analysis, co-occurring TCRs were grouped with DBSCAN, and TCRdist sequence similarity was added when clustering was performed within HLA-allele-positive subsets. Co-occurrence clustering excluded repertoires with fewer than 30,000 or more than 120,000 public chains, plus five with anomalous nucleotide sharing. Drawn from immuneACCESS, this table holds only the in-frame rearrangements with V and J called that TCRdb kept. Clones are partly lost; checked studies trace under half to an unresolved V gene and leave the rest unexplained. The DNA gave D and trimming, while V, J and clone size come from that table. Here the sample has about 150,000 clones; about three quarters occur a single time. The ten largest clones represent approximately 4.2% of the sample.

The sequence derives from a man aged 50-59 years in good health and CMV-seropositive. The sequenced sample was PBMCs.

The CDR3 protein is CATSRVKGGSYEQYF. The DNA sequence is TGTGCCACCAGCAGAGTGAAGGGAGGCTCCTACGAGCAGTACTTC. In this chain, TRBV15 is recombined with TRBJ2-5; the D gene is perhaps TRBD2, from 6 matching bases. The DNA end lines up better with TRBJ2-7; the J call may be wrong. CDR1 and CDR2, per the germline V gene (reference sequence), are LNHNV and YYDKDF. Inclusive of the bounding cysteine and phenylalanine, the CDR3 is 15 residues long. Just CDR3 DNA is preserved here, 45 bases in frame from base 1.